This TCR beta chain was recorded in a study of Graves' ophthalmopathy and Graves' hyperthyroidism. Germline CDR1 SQVTM, CDR2 ANQGSEA. V was shortened by 6 bases and J by 3 bases, with 12 bases between the two germline ends. The CDR3 length is 12 residues. This clonotype was recorded many times. The antigen remains unidentified. RNA transcripts were the template, and TCR beta CDR3 regions were amplified from them. Scientists carried out first-round RT-PCR using HTBI primers and then a second-round multiplex PCR. One entry per CDR3 protein results from TCRdb running MiXCR on the multiplex PCR reads. The profile shows some 400,000 distinct CDR3 sequences, around 18% of them singletons. General observations from the study: Most thyroid-expanded clonotypes exceeding 0.001 frequency were also found in blood. A classifier, a 13-signature model, separated ophthalmopathy from stable hyperthyroidism with about 88% sensitivity and about 82% specificity. Ophthalmopathy progression was predicted with roughly 68% sensitivity and 72.22% specificity.

Sequencing was done on a sample of peripheral blood. The chain has TRBV29-1 and TRBJ2-7, with TRBD1 as a possible D gene (6 bases). This TCR came from a woman aged 18-29 years with Graves' ophthalmopathy. CDR3 region: CSVQQGRYEQYF. The CDR3 bases are TGCAGCGTACAACAGGGCCGCTACGAGCAGTACTTC.